This T cell receptor (beta chain) originates from a study of CD8+ T cells in alopecia areata. A FACSAria was used to sort CD4+ and CD8+ T cells. These cells came from PBMCs. Overall study results and limits: TCR sharing was clearer in mice than between patients, perhaps partly owing to patient HLA diversity. Relative to normal scalp, lesional scalp, especially alopecia totalis/universalis, showed higher clonality.

RNA was isolated and reverse transcribed to cDNA, the sequencing template. The table came from immunoSEQ multiplex PCR; TCRdb's copy has only in-frame clones and leaves some out. The data show some 170,000 clones, about 66% seen once. V dropped 4 bases and J dropped 5; count of bases not matched to a gene: 6. Looked up from germline, CDR1 is SNHLY and CDR2 is FYNNEI. The CDR3 runs to 14 residues. In regard to this clone: Its antigen is still unknown.

The chain combines TRBV2 with TRBJ2-7; TRBD2 matches at 9 bases. The material was CD8+ T cells sorted from blood, obtained at week 0. This TCR was sampled from a human donor with alopecia areata. This CDR3 reads CASSGAGGLNEQYF. The CDR3 DNA reads TGTGCCAGCAGTGGTGCGGGGGGGCTGAACGAGCAGTACTTC.